This T cell receptor beta chain was captured in a study of blood T cells in healthy people across ages. Study-level points and caveats: Reliance upon unsorted PBMCs precluded definitive naive versus antigen-experienced comparison. A greater number of naive CD4+ cells and higher diversity distinguished long-lived donors from aged donors. Roughly linear age-related decline in beta diversity appeared, significant by age roughly 40. Estimated diversity across one million T cells was deemed an underestimate.

CDR1 and CDR2 (germline): MNHNY, SVGAGI (reference sequence). This CDR3 comprises 15 residues. Trimming took off 0 bases at V and 0 bases at J, with 6 bases between the two ends. This clonotype turned up a few times. Its antigen is not known. With a J-beta primer mix and a sample-barcoded 5' primer, a second PCR ran 7 to 11 cycles. TCRdb re-called the 5' RACE reads with MiXCR, one entry per CDR3 protein. Among roughly 1,500,000 distinct CDR3 sequences listed, 30% to 35% were seen once. The receptor comes from a woman between 25 and 40 years old in good health. Input material: blood. The V and J genes are TRBV6-6 and TRBJ2-1; weak D call: TRBD2 (6 bases). As DNA, the CDR3 is TGTGCCAGCAGTTACTCGCGGGACTCCTACAATGAGCAGTTCTTC. This codes for CASSYSRDSYNEQFF.